Shown below are 18 T cell receptor beta chains from a single sample sequenced in a study of Graves' ophthalmopathy and Graves' hyperthyroidism. Beta-chain TCR CDR3 regions were amplified from RNA transcripts. The workflow started with a first-round RT-PCR run with HTBI primers and then moved on to a second-round multiplex PCR. TCRdb itself ran the multiplex PCR reads through MiXCR, one entry per CDR3 protein. The sample carries approximately 540,000 distinct CDR3 sequences, approximately 37% recorded once. The material sequenced was peripheral blood or thyroid tissue (not recorded which). The receptors were gathered from an adult man with Graves' hyperthyroidism.

As regards this clonotype: One end of the junction does not line up with germline, which may come from a read error. The V and J genes are TRBV6-1 and TRBJ2-1, with D possibly being TRBD2 (6 bases). CDR1 is MNHNS and CDR2 is SASEGT in the germline V gene. This CDR3 is 15 amino acids long. The CDR3: CATSDSGLPDGKQFF. For the CDR3, the DNA is TGTGCCACCAGTGATTCGGGACTTCCGGACGGGAAGCAGTTCTTC.

This clonotype was counted once. This chain joins TRBV2 and TRBJ1-2; 7 nucleotides line up with TRBD1. The CDR3 runs 10 residues. Germline-derived CDR1 and CDR2 are SNHLY and FYNNEI. In nucleotides, the CDR3 is TGTGCTCCCGGGACAGTTGGCTACACCTTC. The encoded protein is CAPGTVGYTF.

In the case of this clonotype: A much larger clone differs from this one at a single base, so this may be a read error. This sequence joins TRBV10-3 and TRBJ1-5, with D possibly being TRBD1 (5 bases). This CDR3 spans 14 amino acids. V was pared by 5 bases and J by 5 bases, with 13 bases between. The germline gives CDR1 ENHRY, CDR2 SYGVKD. The CDR3 reads CAISSSGRDQPQHF. As DNA, the CDR3 is TGTGCCATCAGTTCGTCGGGCAGGGATCAGCCCCAGCATTTT.

This clonotype showed up many times. The genes are TRBV6-1 and TRBJ1-2, with no clear D. Deletions cut 3 bases from V and 5 bases from J, with 7 bases between. CDR1 MNHNS and CDR2 SASEGT come from the germline V gene. The CDR3 totals 12 residues. The CDR3 loop is CASSDIRYGYTF. CDR3 DNA: TGTGCCAGCAGTGACATCCGGTATGGCTACACCTTC.

This clonotype occurred many times. This chain links TRBV5-6 with TRBJ2-2; 7 nucleotides align to TRBD1. This CDR3 has 16 amino acids. CDR1 and CDR2 from the germline V gene are SGHDT and YYEEEE. Trimming took 3 bases from V and 0 from J; bases not matched to a gene: 5. The CDR3 loop is CASSWTGTANTGELFF. The CDR3 DNA reads TGTGCCAGCAGCTGGACAGGAACTGCGAACACCGGGGAGCTGTTTTTT.

The chain uses TRBV30 and TRBJ1-6; possible D gene TRBD1, 6 bases. Trimming left V 0 bases short and J 7 bases short, with 13 bases between. Per the germline V gene, CDR1 is GTSNPN and CDR2 is SVGIG (reference sequence). This CDR3 is 15 amino acids long. This CDR3 is CAWSVGGVGNSPLHF. The CDR3 DNA is TGTGCCTGGAGTGTAGGGGGGGTGGGGAATTCACCCCTCCACTTT. Together with reference TRBV30 and TRBJ1-6, the CDR3 gives the full variable domain: SQTIHQWPATLVQPVGSPLSLECTVEGTSNPNLYWYRQAAGRGLQLLFYSVGIGQISSEVPQNLSASRPQDRQFILSSKKLLLSDSGFYLCAWSVGGVGNSPLHFGNGTRLTVT.

About this clonotype: Its ends do not fully match the called genes, so a read error is possible. This chain joins TRBV2 and TRBJ1-1; D not resolved. This CDR3 spans 8 amino acids. Germline V CDR1 and CDR2: SNHLY, FYNNEI. CDR3 coding DNA: TGTGCCAGCAGCGAAGCGGCGTTT. Amino acids: CASSEAAF.

V usage is TRBV12-3 or TRBV12-4 and J usage is TRBJ1-2; tentatively, D is TRBD1 (5 bases). Deletions cut 6 bases from V and 6 bases from J, with 20 bases between. CDR3 length: 15 amino acids. The CDR3 region is CASSPGDLWGNGYTF. CDR3 coding DNA: TGTGCCAGCAGCCCCGGGGACTTGTGGGGCAATGGCTACACCTTC.

The chain links TRBV7-9 to TRBJ2-5; 11 nucleotides line up with TRBD1. The trim removed 4 bases at V and 5 bases at J, leaving 18 bases unmatched. This CDR3 has 19 amino acids. Germline CDR1 reads SEHNR; CDR2 reads FQNEAQ (reference sequence). In DNA, the CDR3 is TGTGCCAGCAGCTCCTTTCGTTCATGGACAGGGGGCCCCGTGGAGACCCAGTACTTC. Its protein product is CASSSFRSWTGGPVETQYF.

The chain combines TRBV29-1 with TRBJ2-3; D possibly corresponds to TRBD2 (6 bases). The CDR3 is made up of 14 amino acids. Germline V gives CDR1 SQVTM, CDR2 ANQGSEA. DNA for the CDR3: TGCAGTGCTAGGGGACTGTCAGTCACAGATACGCAGTATTTT. Translated, it gives CSARGLSVTDTQYF.

The chain carries TRBV7-9 and TRBJ2-7; 8 nucleotides align to TRBD1. This CDR3 has 15 amino acids. The ends lost 6 bases at V and 5 bases at J; junction bases unmatched: 12. CDR1 and CDR2 from the germline V gene are SEHNR and FQNEAQ (reference sequence). The CDR3 region has the DNA TGTGCCAGCAGTCCCTACCAGGGGGCGGTCCACGAGCAGTACTTC. Protein product: CASSPYQGAVHEQYF.

The sample holds many counts of this clonotype. The chain has TRBV19 and TRBJ1-2, with D uncertain. The V and J ends lost 4 bases and 8 bases respectively, with 14 bases between them. This CDR3 is built from 13 residues. CDR1 is LNHDA, CDR2 SQIVND, per germline (reference sequence). The CDR3 protein is CASSNPSFGGYTF. CDR3 bases: TGTGCCAGTAGTAACCCCAGTTTCGGAGGCTACACCTTC.

This clonotype was seen more than once but under ten times. The chain is built from TRBV25-1 and TRBJ2-7; TRBD1 matches 9 bases. From germline, CDR1 is MGHDK and CDR2 SYGVNS. Trimming took 5 bases from V and 3 from J; bases not matched to a gene: 8. The CDR3 runs 15 residues. The CDR3 sequence: CASSFTGTGLYEQYF. In DNA, the CDR3 is TGTGCCAGCAGTTTCACCGGGACAGGGCTCTACGAGCAGTACTTC.

The chain combines TRBV7-2 with TRBJ1-1, with D unresolved. With 5 bases removed from V and 8 bases from J, the gap between germline ends came to 15 bases. CDR3 length: 13 residues. Germline loops: CDR1 SGHTA, CDR2 FQGNSA. The CDR3 reads CASSSTTSVEAFF. CDR3 DNA sequence: TGTGCCAGCAGCAGTACGACATCGGTAGAAGCTTTCTTT.

The genes are TRBV15 and TRBJ1-1; 7 nucleotides agree with TRBD1. Looked up from germline, CDR1 is LNHNV and CDR2 is YYDKDF (reference sequence). The CDR3 is 15 residues long. Trimming removed 0 bases from V and 6 bases from J; junction bases left unmatched: 7. The CDR3 sequence is CATSRDPGTASEAFF. As DNA, the CDR3 is TGTGCCACCAGCAGAGATCCGGGGACAGCTTCTGAAGCTTTCTTT.

In its sample, this clonotype was seen many times. The rearrangement uses TRBV29-1 and TRBJ1-1, with unresolved D. Per the germline V gene, CDR1 is SQVTM and CDR2 is ANQGSEA. The CDR3 runs to 16 residues. The ends were cut back, 6 bases at V and 0 bases at J, with 20 bases in the middle. CDR3 protein: CSVELAGREMNTEAFF. CDR3 in DNA: TGCAGCGTCGAACTGGCTGGGAGAGAAATGAACACTGAAGCTTTCTTT.

This clonotype occurred many times. The gene calls are TRBV9 and TRBJ1-1, with 7 bases fitting TRBD1. The ends lost 4 bases at V and 7 bases at J; junction bases unmatched: 4. This CDR3 contains 12 residues. The V gene's germline CDR1 is SGDLS and CDR2 YYNGEE. CDR3 sequence reads: CASSTTGDEAFF. For the CDR3, the DNA is TGTGCCAGCAGCACAACAGGGGATGAAGCTTTCTTT.

On this clonotype itself: This may stem from a read error, because a much larger clone lies one nucleotide away. The gene calls are TRBV7-9 and TRBJ2-5; D not resolved. CDR1 and CDR2 from the germline V gene are SEHNR and FQNEAQ (reference sequence). This CDR3 has 14 residues. The ends were cut back, 2 bases at V and 2 bases at J, with 9 bases in the middle. The CDR3, as DNA: TGTGCCAGCAGCTTAAAGGTAATTCAAGAGACCCAGTACTTC. Protein product: CASSLKVIQETQYF. Looking up the rest from reference TRBV7-9 and TRBJ2-5 gives the full variable domain: DTGVSQNPRHKITKRGQNVTFRCDPISEHNRLYWYRQTLGQGPEFLTYFQNEAQLEKSRLLSDRFSAERPKGSFSTLEIQRTEQGDSAMYLCASSLKVIQETQYFGPGTRLLVL.